The clone carrying this T cell receptor (beta chain) was seen ten or more times. Germline V gene lookup returns CDR1 LNHNV and CDR2 YYDKDF (reference sequence). Germline trimming cut 3 bases from V and 4 bases from J; bases unmatched to any gene: 2. The CDR3 totals 15 residues. This specimen belongs to a study of blood T cells in healthy people across ages. The authors ran a second PCR of roughly 7 to 11 cycles using a sample-barcoded 5' primer and a J-beta primer mix. TCRdb reprocessed the 5' RACE reads with MiXCR, giving one entry per CDR3 protein. The sample shows 750,000 to 950,000 distinct CDR3 sequences, roughly 28% of them seen only once. The sample also formed part of further work on T cells of mothers and their children.

This receptor was identified in a woman in her forties in good health. The V gene is TRBV15, the J gene TRBJ2-5; 13 bases agree with TRBD2. The specimen sequenced was blood. The DNA of the CDR3 is TGTGCCACCAGCAGTACTAGCGGGGGGGCAGAGACCCAGTACTTC. Its protein product is CATSSTSGGAETQYF.